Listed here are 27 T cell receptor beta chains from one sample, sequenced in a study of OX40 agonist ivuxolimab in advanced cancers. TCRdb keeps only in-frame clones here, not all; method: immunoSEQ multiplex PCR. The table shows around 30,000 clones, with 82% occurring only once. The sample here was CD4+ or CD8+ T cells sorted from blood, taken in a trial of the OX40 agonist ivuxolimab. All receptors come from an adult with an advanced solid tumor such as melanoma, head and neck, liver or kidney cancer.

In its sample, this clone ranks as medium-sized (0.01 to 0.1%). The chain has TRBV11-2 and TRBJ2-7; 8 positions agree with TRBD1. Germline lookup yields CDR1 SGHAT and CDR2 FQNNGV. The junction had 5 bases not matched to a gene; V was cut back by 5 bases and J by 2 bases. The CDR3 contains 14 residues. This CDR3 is CASSPRDRTYEQYF. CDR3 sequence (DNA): TGTGCCAGCAGCCCAAGGGACAGGACCTACGAGCAGTACTTC.

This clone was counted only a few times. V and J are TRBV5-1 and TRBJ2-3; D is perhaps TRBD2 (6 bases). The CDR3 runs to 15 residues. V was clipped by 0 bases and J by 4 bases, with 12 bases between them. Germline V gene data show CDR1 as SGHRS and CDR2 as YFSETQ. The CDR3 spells CASSLEGGGSDTQYF. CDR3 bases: TGCGCCAGCAGCTTGGAGGGAGGTGGCTCAGATACGCAGTATTTT.

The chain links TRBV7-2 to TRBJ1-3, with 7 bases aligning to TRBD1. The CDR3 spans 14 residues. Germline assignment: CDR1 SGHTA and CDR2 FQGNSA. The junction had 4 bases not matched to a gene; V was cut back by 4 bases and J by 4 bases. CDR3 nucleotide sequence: TGTGCCAGCAGCTCCGGACAGGCCGGAAACACCATATATTTT. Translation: CASSSGQAGNTIYF.

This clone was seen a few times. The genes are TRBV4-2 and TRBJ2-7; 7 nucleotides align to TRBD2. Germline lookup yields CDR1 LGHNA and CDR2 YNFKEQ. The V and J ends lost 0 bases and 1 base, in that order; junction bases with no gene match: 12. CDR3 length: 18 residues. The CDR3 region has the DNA TGTGCCAGCAGCCAAGAAGGGGTTACACTAGCGCCGTCCTACGAGCAGTACTTC. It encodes CASSQEGVTLAPSYEQYF.

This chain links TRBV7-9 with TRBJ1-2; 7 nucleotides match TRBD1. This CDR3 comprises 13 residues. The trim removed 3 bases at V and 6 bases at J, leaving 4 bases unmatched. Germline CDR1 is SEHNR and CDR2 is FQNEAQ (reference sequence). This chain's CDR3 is CASSLSTGDGYTF. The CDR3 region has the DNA TGTGCCAGCAGCTTGAGCACAGGGGATGGCTACACCTTC.

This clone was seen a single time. The CDR3 here is CASSLSGAVQETQYF. DNA of the CDR3: TGTGCCAGCAGTTTATCCGGCGCAGTACAAGAGACCCAGTACTTC. The chain links TRBV28 to TRBJ2-5; no definite D call. Germline-derived CDR1 and CDR2 are MDHEN and SYDVKM. V gave up 1 base and J gave up 2 bases, with 11 bases separating them. The CDR3 consists of 15 residues.

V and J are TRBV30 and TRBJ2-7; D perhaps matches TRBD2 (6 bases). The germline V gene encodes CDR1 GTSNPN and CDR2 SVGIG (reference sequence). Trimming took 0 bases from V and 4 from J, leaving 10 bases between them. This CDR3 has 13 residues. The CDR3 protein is CAWSVGDFYEQYF. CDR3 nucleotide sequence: TGTGCCTGGAGTGTAGGGGACTTTTACGAGCAGTACTTC.

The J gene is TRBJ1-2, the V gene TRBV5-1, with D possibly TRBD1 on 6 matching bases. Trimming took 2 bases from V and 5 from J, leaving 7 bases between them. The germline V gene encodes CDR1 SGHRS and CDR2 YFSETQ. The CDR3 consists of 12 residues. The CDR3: CASSLQGYGYTF. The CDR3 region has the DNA TGCGCCAGCAGCTTACAGGGATATGGCTACACCTTC.

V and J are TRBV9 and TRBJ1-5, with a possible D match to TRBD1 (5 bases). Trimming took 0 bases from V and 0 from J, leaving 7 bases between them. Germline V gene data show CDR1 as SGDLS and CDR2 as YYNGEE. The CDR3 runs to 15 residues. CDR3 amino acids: CASSVGQNSNQPQHF. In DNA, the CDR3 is TGTGCCAGCAGCGTAGGACAGAATAGCAATCAGCCCCAGCATTTT.

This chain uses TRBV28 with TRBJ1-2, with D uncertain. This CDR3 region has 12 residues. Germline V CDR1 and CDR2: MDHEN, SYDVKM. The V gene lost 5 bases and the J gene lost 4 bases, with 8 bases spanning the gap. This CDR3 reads CASSRRTYGYTF. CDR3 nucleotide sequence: TGTGCCAGCAGTCGACGGACCTATGGCTACACCTTC.

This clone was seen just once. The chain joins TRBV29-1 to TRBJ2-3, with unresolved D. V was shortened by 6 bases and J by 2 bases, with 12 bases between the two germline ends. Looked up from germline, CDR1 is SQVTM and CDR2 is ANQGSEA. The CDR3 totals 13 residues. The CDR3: CSVVGSVTDTQYF. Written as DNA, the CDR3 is TGCAGCGTGGTGGGTTCGGTCACAGATACGCAGTATTTT.

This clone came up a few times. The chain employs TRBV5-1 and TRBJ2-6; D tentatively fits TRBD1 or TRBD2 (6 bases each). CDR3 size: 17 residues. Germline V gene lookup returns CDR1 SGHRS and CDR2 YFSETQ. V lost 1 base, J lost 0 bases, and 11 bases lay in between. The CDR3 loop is CASSLRGRASGANVLTF. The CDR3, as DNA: TGCGCCAGCAGCTTGCGGGGGCGAGCCTCTGGGGCCAACGTCCTGACTTTC.

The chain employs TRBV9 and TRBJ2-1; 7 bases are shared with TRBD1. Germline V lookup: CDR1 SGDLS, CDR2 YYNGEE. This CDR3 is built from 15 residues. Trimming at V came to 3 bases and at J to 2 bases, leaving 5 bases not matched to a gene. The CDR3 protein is CASSAQGNTYNEQFF. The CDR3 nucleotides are TGTGCCAGCAGCGCACAGGGGAATACCTACAATGAGCAGTTCTTC.

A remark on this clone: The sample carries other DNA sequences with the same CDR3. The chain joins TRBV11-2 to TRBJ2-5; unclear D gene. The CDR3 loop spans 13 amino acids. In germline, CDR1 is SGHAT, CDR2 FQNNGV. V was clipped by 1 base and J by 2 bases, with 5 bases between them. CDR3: CASSLGRQETQYF. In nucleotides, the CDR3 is TGTGCCAGCAGCTTAGGCAGGCAAGAGACCCAGTACTTC.

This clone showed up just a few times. The CDR3 nucleotides read TGTGCCAGCAGTGACAGGACCTACTCTGGAAACACCATATATTTT. It yields the protein CASSDRTYSGNTIYF. The V call is TRBV6-6, the J call TRBJ1-3; the D gene is possibly TRBD1 (6 bases). The CDR3 runs to 15 residues. Trimming took off 5 bases at V and 0 bases at J, with 11 bases between the two ends. Germline V gene data show CDR1 as MNHNY and CDR2 as SVGAGI (reference sequence).

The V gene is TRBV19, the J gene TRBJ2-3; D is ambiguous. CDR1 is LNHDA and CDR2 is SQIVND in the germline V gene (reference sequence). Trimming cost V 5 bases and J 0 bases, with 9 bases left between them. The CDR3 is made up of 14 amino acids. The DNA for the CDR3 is TGTGCCAGTAGTGGGGTCAGTAGCACAGATACGCAGTATTTT. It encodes CASSGVSSTDTQYF.

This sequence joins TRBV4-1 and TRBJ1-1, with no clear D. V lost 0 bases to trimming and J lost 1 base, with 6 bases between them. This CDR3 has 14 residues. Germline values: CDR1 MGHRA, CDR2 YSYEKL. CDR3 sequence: CASSQESRNTEAFF. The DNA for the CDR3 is TGCGCCAGCAGCCAAGAGTCAAGGAACACTGAAGCTTTCTTT.

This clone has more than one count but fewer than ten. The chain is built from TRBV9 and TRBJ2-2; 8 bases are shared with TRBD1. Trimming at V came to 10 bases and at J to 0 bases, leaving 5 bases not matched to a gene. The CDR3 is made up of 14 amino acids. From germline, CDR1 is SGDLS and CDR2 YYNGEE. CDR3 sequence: CASDRGSNTGELFF. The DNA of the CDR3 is TGTGCCTCTGACAGGGGCTCGAACACCGGGGAGCTGTTTTTT.

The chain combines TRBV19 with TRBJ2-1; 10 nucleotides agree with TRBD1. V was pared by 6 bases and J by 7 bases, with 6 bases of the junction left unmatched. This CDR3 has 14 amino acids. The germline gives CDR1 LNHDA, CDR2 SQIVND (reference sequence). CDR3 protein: CASSPGQGWNEQFF. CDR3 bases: TGTGCCAGTAGCCCGGGACAGGGGTGGAATGAGCAGTTCTTC.

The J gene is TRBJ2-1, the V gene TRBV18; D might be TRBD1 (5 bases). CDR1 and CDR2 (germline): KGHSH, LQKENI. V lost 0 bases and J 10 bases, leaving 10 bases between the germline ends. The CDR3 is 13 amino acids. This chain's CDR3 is CASSPPAGHEQFF. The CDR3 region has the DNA TGTGCCAGCTCACCACCCGCAGGGCACGAGCAGTTCTTC.

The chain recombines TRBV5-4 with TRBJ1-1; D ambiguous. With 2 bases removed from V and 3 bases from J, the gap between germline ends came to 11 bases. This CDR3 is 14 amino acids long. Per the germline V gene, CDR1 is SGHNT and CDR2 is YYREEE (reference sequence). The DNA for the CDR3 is TGTGCCAGCAGCTTTGGGCAGAGAGACACTGAAGCTTTCTTT. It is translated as CASSFGQRDTEAFF.

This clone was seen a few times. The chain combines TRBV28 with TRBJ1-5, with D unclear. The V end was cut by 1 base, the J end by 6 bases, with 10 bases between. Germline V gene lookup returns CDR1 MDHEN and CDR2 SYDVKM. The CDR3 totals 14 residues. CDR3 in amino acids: CASSLLRVTQPQHF. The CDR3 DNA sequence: TGTGCCAGCAGTTTATTGAGGGTTACTCAGCCCCAGCATTTT.

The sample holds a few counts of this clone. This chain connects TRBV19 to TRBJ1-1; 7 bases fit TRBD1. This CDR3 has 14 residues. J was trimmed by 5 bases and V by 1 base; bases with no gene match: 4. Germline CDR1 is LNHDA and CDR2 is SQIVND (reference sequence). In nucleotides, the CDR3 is TGTGCCAGTAGTATAGGCAGGGGGGAAACTGAAGCTTTCTTT. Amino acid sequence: CASSIGRGETEAFF.

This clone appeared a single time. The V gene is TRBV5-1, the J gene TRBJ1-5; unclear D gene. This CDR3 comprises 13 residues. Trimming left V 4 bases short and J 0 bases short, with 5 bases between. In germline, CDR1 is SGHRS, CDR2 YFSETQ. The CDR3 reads CASSRTSNQPQHF. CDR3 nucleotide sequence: TGCGCCAGCAGCCGGACTAGCAATCAGCCCCAGCATTTT.

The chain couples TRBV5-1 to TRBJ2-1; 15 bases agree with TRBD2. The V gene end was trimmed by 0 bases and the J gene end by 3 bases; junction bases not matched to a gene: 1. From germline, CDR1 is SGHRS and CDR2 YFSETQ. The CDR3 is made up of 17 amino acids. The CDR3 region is CASSLAGLAGGYNEQFF. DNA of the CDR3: TGCGCCAGCAGCTTGGCGGGACTAGCGGGAGGCTACAATGAGCAGTTCTTC.

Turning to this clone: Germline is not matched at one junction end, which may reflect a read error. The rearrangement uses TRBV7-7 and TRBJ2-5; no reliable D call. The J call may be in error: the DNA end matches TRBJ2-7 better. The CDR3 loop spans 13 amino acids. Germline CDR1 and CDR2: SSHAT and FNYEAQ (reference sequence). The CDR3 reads CASSLLEADEQYF. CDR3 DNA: TGTGCTAGCAGCTTACTTGAGGCCGACGAGCAGTACTTC.

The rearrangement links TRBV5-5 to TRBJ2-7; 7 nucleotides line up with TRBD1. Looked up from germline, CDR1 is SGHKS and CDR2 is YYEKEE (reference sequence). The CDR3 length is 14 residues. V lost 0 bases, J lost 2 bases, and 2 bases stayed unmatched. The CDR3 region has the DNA TGTGCCAGCAGCTTGGCTCAGGGGGCCTACGAGCAGTACTTC. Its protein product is CASSLAQGAYEQYF.